This TCR beta chain is drawn from a study of blood T cell repertoires in COVID-19. On the study more broadly: Samples representing acute and convalescent COVID-19 were sourced from the United States, Italy and Spain.

Germline V gene lookup returns CDR1 GTSNPN and CDR2 SVGIG (reference sequence). This CDR3 region has 14 residues. With 3 bases clipped from V and 7 bases from J, the junction kept 7 bases outside the gene matches. Methods used by the authors: Amplification from reference gene primers served as the basis for estimated nucleated cell counts. Data came from immunoSEQ multiplex PCR; TCRdb stores just in-frame clones and leaves some out. V and J calls and clone size are copied from that table; D and trimming were computed from the DNA. The table includes 150,000 to 200,000 clones, about 83% detected once.

The sequenced material came from peripheral blood. The rearrangement joins TRBV30 to TRBJ1-2, with 11 nucleotides matching TRBD1. This clonotype was sampled from a woman aged 70 to 79 who had recovered from COVID-19. DNA of the CDR3: TGTGCCTGGAGGAGGACAGGGGGCCTCCGTGGCTACACCTTC. It encodes CAWRRTGGLRGYTF.